Presented here are 24 T cell receptor beta chains from one specimen sequenced in a study of CD8+CD57+ T cells in acquired aplastic anemia. Template material for TCR beta VDJ and CDR3 profiling consisted of genomic DNA. TCRdb processed the reads anew with MiXCR; each CDR3 protein has one entry. Altogether about 220,000 distinct CDR3 sequences are present, 34% being singletons, with the ten largest covering approximately 1.2%. Sequenced sample: sorted CD4+, CD8+, or CD8+CD57+ T cells (not recorded which) from PBMCs. These receptors all come from a human donor in good health, serving as a control.

This sequence joins TRBV15 and TRBJ2-3, with TRBD2 identical over 12 bases. Losses at the gene ends were 4 bases for V and 2 bases for J; bases not matched to a gene: 10. Germline assignment: CDR1 LNHNV and CDR2 YYDKDF (reference sequence). The CDR3 contains 18 residues. DNA for the CDR3: TGTGCCACCAGCACCCGAAGACTAGCGGGGGCCTTCACAGATACGCAGTATTTT. Translation gives CATSTRRLAGAFTDTQYF.

The V gene is TRBV29-1, the J gene TRBJ2-2; 7 bases align to TRBD1. CDR1 and CDR2 from the germline V gene are SQVTM and ANQGSEA. This CDR3 has 12 residues. Germline trimming cut 7 bases from V and 4 bases from J; bases unmatched to any gene: 3. This CDR3 reads CSANRGTGELFF. CDR3 sequence (DNA): TGCAGCGCAAACAGGGGCACCGGGGAGCTGTTTTTT.

This clonotype has at least ten counts. This sequence joins TRBV2 and TRBJ2-3; D is unresolved. V gave up 6 bases and J gave up 3 bases, with 10 bases separating them. This CDR3 is 13 amino acids long. Germline CDR1 is SNHLY and CDR2 is FYNNEI. CDR3 bases: TGTGCCAGCAGCCCCGTGTCGACAGATACGCAGTATTTT. Protein sequence: CASSPVSTDTQYF.

This clonotype was counted only a few times. This sequence joins TRBV7-2 and TRBJ2-1; D unclear. This CDR3 comprises 13 residues. Per the germline V gene, CDR1 is SGHTA and CDR2 is FQGNSA. V lost 5 bases to trimming and J lost 9 bases, with 14 bases between them. The CDR3 region is CASSNTVHGEQFF. The CDR3 coding sequence is TGTGCCAGCAGCAATACCGTCCACGGTGAGCAGTTCTTC.

The rearrangement joins TRBV2 to TRBJ2-7, with D possibly matching TRBD2 (6 bases). From germline, CDR1 is SNHLY and CDR2 FYNNEI. The CDR3 contains 13 residues. With 8 bases removed from V and 7 bases from J, the gap between germline ends came to 18 bases. The CDR3 spells CASSPGLIKEQYF. Here the CDR3 DNA reads TGTGCCAGCTCACCGGGACTGATAAAGGAGCAGTACTTC. Drawing the rest from reference TRBV2 and TRBJ2-7, the complete variable domain is EPEVTQTPSHQVTQMGQEVILRCVPISNHLYFYWYRQILGQKVEFLVSFYNNEISEKSEIFDDQFSVERPDGSNFTLKIRSTKLEDSAMYFCASSPGLIKEQYFGPGTRLTVT.

The rearrangement links TRBV29-1 to TRBJ2-5; 10 nucleotides align to TRBD1. J lost 5 bases, V lost 6 bases, and 9 bases had no gene match. CDR1 and CDR2 from the germline V gene are SQVTM and ANQGSEA. The CDR3 loop spans 14 amino acids. The CDR3 DNA reads TGCAGCGTCCGAACGGGACAGGGGTTGGAGACCCAGTACTTC. Translating gives CSVRTGQGLETQYF.

The CDR3 DNA is TGTGCCAGCAGTTTGGGAGGGAGTATTGTTGAGCAGTTCTTC. Amino acid sequence: CASSLGGSIVEQFF. This chain connects TRBV12-3 or TRBV12-4 to TRBJ2-1, with TRBD2 identical over 7 bases. The V and J ends lost 3 bases and 9 bases, in that order; junction bases with no gene match: 8. This CDR3 has 14 amino acids.

This clonotype appeared many times. V is TRBV7-9 and J is TRBJ1-1, with D tentatively TRBD1 (5 bases). V was trimmed by 9 bases and J by 6 bases, leaving 17 bases between them. The CDR3 spans 13 residues. The germline V gene has CDR1 SEHNR and CDR2 FQNEAQ (reference sequence). The CDR3, as DNA: TGTGCCAGATGGAGAGGGGTCGACCCTGAAGCTTTCTTT. This codes for CARWRGVDPEAFF. Based on the CDR3 plus reference TRBV7-9 and TRBJ1-1, the full variable domain is DTGVSQNPRHKITKRGQNVTFRCDPISEHNRLYWYRQTLGQGPEFLTYFQNEAQLEKSRLLSDRFSAERPKGSFSTLEIQRTEQGDSAMYLCARWRGVDPEAFFGQGTRLTVV.

As for this clonotype: Being one base from a much bigger clone, this may be a read error. In DNA, the CDR3 is TGTGCCAGCAGGAGACAGGGTTCCGCTGAAGCTTTCTTT. Residues: CASRRQGSAEAFF. The chain has TRBV2 and TRBJ1-1; 7 nucleotides agree with TRBD1. Germline trimming cut 6 bases from V and 6 bases from J; bases unmatched to any gene: 7. The CDR3 extends over 13 amino acids. The germline V gene encodes CDR1 SNHLY and CDR2 FYNNEI.

CDR3 in amino acids: CASGVEQYV. The DNA for the CDR3 is TGTGCCAGCGGTGTAGAGCAGTACGTC. V usage is TRBV2 and J usage is TRBJ2-7; D gene ambiguous. The germline V gene has CDR1 SNHLY and CDR2 FYNNEI. Between the trimmed V and J ends, which lost 8 bases and 7 bases, there was a span of 6 bases. This CDR3 has 9 residues.

The chain carries TRBV5-1 and TRBJ1-1; possible D gene TRBD1, 6 bases. Germline CDR1 reads SGHRS; CDR2 reads YFSETQ. This CDR3 has 14 residues. Trimming took 0 bases from V and 7 from J, leaving 13 bases between them. This CDR3 is CASSLGGAHGEAFF. DNA for the CDR3: TGCGCCAGCAGCTTGGGGGGGGCCCACGGTGAAGCTTTCTTT.

This clonotype was observed at least ten times. The CDR3 spells CASSLGQGKGTQYF. In DNA, the CDR3 is TGTGCCAGCAGCTTGGGACAGGGAAAGGGGACCCAGTACTTC. The genes are TRBV7-2 and TRBJ2-5, with 9 bases that match TRBD1. The ends lost 3 bases at V and 7 bases at J; junction bases unmatched: 6. Germline V gives CDR1 SGHTA, CDR2 FQGNSA. The CDR3 is 14 amino acids.

The genes are TRBV12-3 or TRBV12-4 and TRBJ2-7; 13 positions match TRBD2. V shed 3 bases and J 1 base; nucleotides not matched to a gene: 9. The CDR3 consists of 18 residues. CDR3 in amino acids: CASSLRTSGGPLSYEQYF. The CDR3 DNA follows: TGTGCCAGCAGTTTGAGGACTAGCGGGGGCCCACTATCCTACGAGCAGTACTTC.

The rearrangement joins TRBV12-3 or TRBV12-4 to TRBJ1-6; tentative D call: TRBD1 (5 bases). The CDR3 is made up of 14 amino acids. V was trimmed by 3 bases and J by 2 bases, leaving 5 bases between them. DNA of the CDR3: TGTGCCAGCAGTTTGGGGCCCTATAATTCACCCCTCCACTTT. It translates to CASSLGPYNSPLHF.

The chain uses TRBV29-1 and TRBJ2-3, with D maybe TRBD2 (6 bases). V was cut by 6 bases and J by 2 bases, with 9 bases left in between. This CDR3 is built from 12 residues. Germline-derived CDR1 and CDR2 are SQVTM and ANQGSEA. The CDR3 loop is CSVGLNTDTQYF. Written as DNA, the CDR3 is TGCAGCGTGGGACTCAACACAGATACGCAGTATTTT.

This chain uses TRBV6-1 with TRBJ2-1, with 7 bases identical to TRBD1. V was clipped by 6 bases and J by 5 bases; unmatched bases: 13. The CDR3 spans 16 residues. The germline V gene has CDR1 MNHNS and CDR2 SASEGT. In DNA form, the CDR3 reads TGTGCCAGCAGACCCCAGGGACAGCGGCCGAACAATGAGCAGTTCTTC. This gives the protein CASRPQGQRPNNEQFF.

This clonotype was found a few times. V and J are TRBV5-4 and TRBJ2-3; no reliable D call. This CDR3 contains 13 residues. Trimming removed 4 bases from V and 10 bases from J, with 16 bases in between. Germline values: CDR1 SGHNT, CDR2 YYREEE (reference sequence). CDR3 bases: TGTGCCAGCAGCATGGATACCTTAGGCGCGCAGTATTTT. It yields the protein CASSMDTLGAQYF.

The table lists this clonotype with a few counts. DNA of the CDR3: TGCGCCAGCAGCTTGGTTCCGGGCTCAAACACTGAAGCTTTCTTT. Translated, it gives CASSLVPGSNTEAFF. The chain is built from TRBV5-1 and TRBJ1-1, with D uncertain. Trimming stripped 0 bases from V and 2 bases from J, with 11 bases between. Germline-derived CDR1 and CDR2 are SGHRS and YFSETQ. This CDR3 contains 15 residues. Full variable domain (outside the CDR3, taken from reference TRBV5-1 and TRBJ1-1): KAGVTQTPRYLIKTRGQQVTLSCSPISGHRSVSWYQQTPGQGLQFLFEYFSETQRNKGNFPGRFSGRQFSNSRSEMNVSTLELGDSALYLCASSLVPGSNTEAFFGQGTRLTVV.

The J gene is TRBJ1-2, the V gene TRBV29-1; D is uncertain. The CDR3 spans 11 residues. V was cut by 6 bases and J by 4 bases, with 9 bases left in between. CDR1 is SQVTM and CDR2 is ANQGSEA in the germline V gene. This chain's CDR3 is CSVKDGYGYTF. CDR3 DNA sequence: TGCAGCGTCAAGGATGGCTATGGCTACACCTTC.

The chain employs TRBV15 and TRBJ2-7; possibly TRBD1 for D (6 bases). The V gene's germline CDR1 is LNHNV and CDR2 YYDKDF (reference sequence). The CDR3 contains 14 residues. V was shortened by 6 bases and J by 2 bases, with 14 bases between the two germline ends. The CDR3 region is CATSTGQATYEQYF. The CDR3 DNA follows: TGTGCCACCAGTACGGGACAAGCTACCTACGAGCAGTACTTC.

The rearrangement links TRBV11-2 to TRBJ1-2; D is undetermined. Germline V gene lookup returns CDR1 SGHAT and CDR2 FQNNGV. This CDR3 comprises 13 residues. V gave up 5 bases and J gave up 7 bases, with 14 bases separating them. CDR3 protein: CASSMDGRSGYTF. CDR3 DNA: TGTGCCAGCAGCATGGACGGACGGTCTGGCTACACCTTC. The full variable domain, in which reference TRBV11-2 and TRBJ1-2 provide the parts outside the CDR3, is EAGVAQSPRYKIIEKRQSVAFWCNPISGHATLYWYQQILGQGPKLLIQFQNNGVVDDSQLPKDRFSAERLKGVDSTLKIQPAKLEDSAVYLCASSMDGRSGYTFGSGTRLTVV.

This clonotype was seen ten or more times. The chain carries TRBV12-3 or TRBV12-4 and TRBJ2-7; no reliable D call. This CDR3 has 11 amino acids. Between the trimmed V and J ends, which lost 5 bases and 6 bases, there was a span of 8 bases. The CDR3 DNA follows: TGTGCCAGCAGTAGCCGGCGCGAGCAGTACTTC. Protein sequence: CASSSRREQYF.

The chain couples TRBV10-3 to TRBJ2-7; 7 bases are a match to TRBD1. The CDR3 is made up of 11 amino acids. The J segment lost 7 bases and the V segment lost 6 bases, leaving 3 bases of the junction unmatched. Germline CDR1 is ENHRY and CDR2 is SYGVKD. The CDR3 is CAISQGQEQYF. The DNA for the CDR3 is TGTGCCATCAGCCAGGGACAGGAGCAGTACTTC.

The chain has TRBV5-1 and TRBJ2-1; D is perhaps TRBD1 (5 bases). The CDR3 extends over 16 amino acids. Per germline, CDR1 SGHRS and CDR2 YFSETQ. Trimming took 2 bases from V and 0 from J, leaving 12 bases between them. This chain's CDR3 is CASSFIQASSYNEQFF. The CDR3 nucleotides read TGCGCCAGCAGCTTCATACAGGCGAGCTCCTACAATGAGCAGTTCTTC.